This T cell receptor (beta chain) emerged from a study of tumor-infiltrating lymphocytes in primary liver carcinoma. The study's findings and limits: Blood's top-250-clone fraction was significantly lower than that of tumors (p = 0.039). Only around 7-25% of top clones occurred in all five tumor regions.

A constant-region primer served to make TCR beta cDNA from about 500 ng total RNA. What produced the TCR beta libraries was three nested multiplex PCR rounds using slightly modified ARM-PCR. It was with TRBV1-TRBV30 forward primers and a C-beta reverse primer that the first two PCR rounds were run, at approximately 10 cycles each. TCRdb reprocessed the multiplex PCR reads via MiXCR and lists one record per CDR3 protein. The table shows about 78,000 distinct CDR3 sequences, with about 70% occurring only once. Unsorted bulk tissue of about 20-30 mg yielded co-extracted RNA and DNA. The CDR3 length is 16 residues. Germline V CDR1 and CDR2: MNHNY, SVGAGI (reference sequence). Between the trimmed V and J ends, which lost 5 bases and 3 bases, there was a span of 16 bases. By proportion, this clonotype is medium-sized. The antigen is undetermined.

Sequencing was done on a sample of liver tumor tissue from sampling region 4. Subset specified: tumor region T4, right-lateral pole. This sequence was found in a man in his forties with primary liver carcinoma and hepatitis B virus infection. The V and J genes are TRBV6-6 and TRBJ2-2; D not resolved. CDR3 residues: CASSPGPTSDTGELFF. In nucleotides, the CDR3 is TGTGCCAGCAGTCCCGGGCCCACTTCGGACACCGGGGAGCTGTTTTTT.